A single sample is the source of the 9 T cell receptor beta chains below, sequenced in a study of cytomegalovirus exposure and HLA in healthy donors. The PCR had 60 Vbeta and 13 Jbeta primers. Repertoires were generated with immunoSEQ multiplex PCR, while TCRdb's copy carries only in-frame clones and drops some. The sample consists of some 120,000 clones, roughly 70% of them appearing once. The sequenced sample consisted of PBMCs. The receptor set was obtained from a middle-aged woman in good health and CMV-seropositive.

The table lists this clone with a count of one. The genes are TRBV29-1 and TRBJ1-5; D gene unclear. CDR3 length: 12 residues. The germline V gene encodes CDR1 SQVTM and CDR2 ANQGSEA. V lost 5 bases and J 4 bases, leaving 9 bases between the germline ends. CDR3 residues: CSVSDGNQPQHF. CDR3 sequence (DNA): TGCAGCGTTTCCGACGGGAATCAGCCCCAGCATTTT.

The CDR3 DNA reads as TGTGCCACCACTGCGGGCGGGAGCTACGAGCAGTACTTC. This codes for CATTAGGSYEQYF. The J gene is TRBJ2-7, the V gene TRBV10-3, with 7 bases identical to TRBD2. Trimming took 10 bases from V and 3 from J; bases not matched to a gene: 9. The length of the CDR3 is 13 residues. The germline V gene encodes CDR1 ENHRY and CDR2 SYGVKD.

The table lists this clone with a few counts. V is TRBV7-2 and J is TRBJ2-7; 9 bases match TRBD2. The CDR3 runs to 14 residues. Germline trimming cut 5 bases from V and 5 bases from J; bases unmatched to any gene: 7. Germline V gene data show CDR1 as SGHTA and CDR2 as FQGNSA. Written as DNA, the CDR3 is TGTGCCAGCAGCCTTAGCGGGAGCAGCGACGAGCAGTACTTC. As protein: CASSLSGSSDEQYF.

V usage is TRBV7-2 and J usage is TRBJ2-7; 8 bases map to TRBD1. The CDR3 has 13 amino acids. The germline V gene has CDR1 SGHTA and CDR2 FQGNSA. The V segment lost 5 bases and the J segment 6 bases; nucleotides outside the gene matches: 6. The CDR3 bases are TGTGCCAGCAGCCCCTGGGACAGGCCCGAGCAGTACTTC. Amino acids: CASSPWDRPEQYF.

The gene calls are TRBV11-2 and TRBJ2-2; 9 positions agree with TRBD1. This CDR3 region has 16 residues. Germline CDR1 SGHAT, CDR2 FQNNGV. The junction had 5 bases not matched to a gene; V was cut back by 6 bases and J by 0 bases. DNA of the CDR3: TGTGCCAGCAGGAAACAGGGGGCATCGAACACCGGGGAGCTGTTTTTT. It encodes CASRKQGASNTGELFF.

A few counts support this clone. The chain recombines TRBV19 with TRBJ2-1, with TRBD2 identical over 10 bases. The germline CDR1 and CDR2 sequences are LNHDA and SQIVND (reference sequence). This CDR3 is built from 19 residues. The V and J ends lost 0 bases and 4 bases, in that order; junction bases with no gene match: 12. The CDR3 DNA follows: TGTGCCAGTAGTATAGAGGGGGCTAGCGGGGGATGGGATTACAATGAGCAGTTCTTC. The encoded protein is CASSIEGASGGWDYNEQFF.

This clone was found a few times. V and J are TRBV5-1 and TRBJ2-6, with D possibly being TRBD1 (6 bases). The CDR3 contains 17 residues. The germline V gene encodes CDR1 SGHRS and CDR2 YFSETQ. Trimming shortened V by 3 bases and J by 0 bases, and 13 bases separated the two germline ends. The CDR3 coding sequence is TGCGCCAGCAGCTCCGGGACACCGTTCTCTGGGGCCAACGTCCTGACTTTC. It translates to CASSSGTPFSGANVLTF. The full variable domain, in which reference TRBV5-1 and TRBJ2-6 provide the parts outside the CDR3, is KAGVTQTPRYLIKTRGQQVTLSCSPISGHRSVSWYQQTPGQGLQFLFEYFSETQRNKGNFPGRFSGRQFSNSRSEMNVSTLELGDSALYLCASSSGTPFSGANVLTFGAGSRLTVL.

J is TRBJ1-3 and V is TRBV29-1, with 8 bases lining up with TRBD1. Per germline, CDR1 SQVTM and CDR2 ANQGSEA. After removal of 6 bases from V and 15 bases from J, the junction contained 16 bases not matched to a gene. The CDR3 length is 13 residues. The CDR3 nucleotides are TGCAGCGTCAATACAAACGGACAGGGCCGAAGATATTTT. Translated: CSVNTNGQGRRYF. Looking up the rest from reference TRBV29-1 and TRBJ1-3 gives the full variable domain: SAVISQKPSRDICQRGTSLTIQCQVDSQVTMMFWYRQQPGQSLTLIATANQGSEATYESGFVIDKFPISRPNLTFSTLTVSNMSPEDSSIYLCSVNTNGQGRRYFGEGSWLTVV.

The CDR3 loop reads CASKSGGVFGGANVLTF. DNA for the CDR3: TGTGCCAGCAAATCAGGGGGAGTCTTTGGGGGGGCCAACGTCCTGACTTTC. This rearrangement joins TRBV5-4 to TRBJ2-6; 7 bases map to TRBD1. Germline loops: CDR1 SGHNT, CDR2 YYREEE (reference sequence). With V trimmed by 6 bases and J by 4 bases, 13 bases remained unmatched. CDR3 length equals 17 residues.